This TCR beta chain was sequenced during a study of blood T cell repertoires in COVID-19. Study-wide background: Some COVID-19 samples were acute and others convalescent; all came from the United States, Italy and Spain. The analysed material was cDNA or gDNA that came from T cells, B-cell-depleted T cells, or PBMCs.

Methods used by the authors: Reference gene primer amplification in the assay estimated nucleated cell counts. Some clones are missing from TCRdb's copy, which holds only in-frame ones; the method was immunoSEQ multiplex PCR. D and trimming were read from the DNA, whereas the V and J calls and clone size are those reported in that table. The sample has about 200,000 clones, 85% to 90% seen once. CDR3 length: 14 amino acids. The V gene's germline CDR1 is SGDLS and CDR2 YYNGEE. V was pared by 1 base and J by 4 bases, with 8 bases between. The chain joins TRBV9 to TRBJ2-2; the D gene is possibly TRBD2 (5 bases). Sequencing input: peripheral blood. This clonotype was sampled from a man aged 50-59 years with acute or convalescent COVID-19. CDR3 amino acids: CASSVSGSTGELFF. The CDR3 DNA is TGTGCCAGCAGCGTAAGCGGAAGCACCGGGGAGCTGTTTTTT.